A selection of T cell receptor beta chains follows, all from one sample in a study of T cells after yellow fever vaccination. TCRdb itself ran the 5' RACE reads through MiXCR, one entry per CDR3 protein. The data contain roughly 310,000 distinct CDR3 sequences, around 4% of them singletons. Here the sequenced sample was PBMCs, taken on the day of the yellow fever booster vaccination. The receptor source for this set is a man younger than 35 who received the YFV17D yellow fever vaccine. Each CDR3 is given with its conserved first and last residue. Each record gives: D gene, V gene, clone size, J gene, CDR3 DNA, CDR3 protein. The D gene is left open where the match is weak. Clone size, where shown, is once, few, many, or a class for clones that have expanded.

>NA|TRBV20-1|many|TRBJ1-2
TGCAGTGCTAGAGCCGGGTTTAGTCACTATGGCTACACCTTC
CSARAGFSHYGYTF
>TRBD2|TRBV6-5|NA|TRBJ2-1
TGTGCCAGCAGCCCAAGCGGGGGGCCTTACAATGAGCAGTTCTTC
CASSPSGGPYNEQFF
>NA|TRBV12-3/TRBV12-4|many|TRBJ1-2
TGTGCCAGCACCTATGACCTTTTGCGGTACTATGGCTACACCTTC
CASTYDLLRYYGYTF
>NA|TRBV6-2/TRBV6-3|many|TRBJ2-4
TGTGCCAGCAGTTACGAGGGACTAGCCAAAAACATTCAGTACTTC
CASSYEGLAKNIQYF
>TRBD1|TRBV19|NA|TRBJ2-7
TGTGCCAGTAGCACCCGTGGCTCGGACAGGGGTTACGAGCAGTACTTC
CASSTRGSDRGYEQYF
>NA|TRBV14|NA|TRBJ1-1
TGTGCCAGCAGCCAAGGGAGGGGCGGGATTGAAGCTTTCTTT
CASSQGRGGIEAFF
>TRBD1|TRBV27|NA|TRBJ1-5
TGTGCCAGCAGCGCCAGGCGACAGGGGGGGAATCAGCCCCAGCATTTT
CASSARRQGGNQPQHF
>NA|TRBV27|many|TRBJ2-1
TGTGCCAGCAGTATCTTATGGGGGGTCGGGGGCGCGCCGAATGAGCAGTTCTTC
CASSILWGVGGAPNEQFF
>NA|TRBV10-2|many|TRBJ2-1
TGCGCCAGCAGTGATAGGCTAGCATTGAATGAGCAGTTCTTC
CASSDRLALNEQFF
>NA|TRBV6-5|many|TRBJ1-2
TGTGCCAGCAGCCAAGACTGGGACTATGGCTACACCTTC
CASSQDWDYGYTF
>TRBD2|TRBV7-3|many|TRBJ2-1
TGTGCCAGCAGCTTATTTACCCAGCGGGGGGTGAATGAGCAGTTCTTC
CASSLFTQRGVNEQFF
>NA|TRBV7-3|many|TRBJ2-3
TGTGCCAGCAGCCTGCTCGGGGGAGATACGCAGTATTTT
CASSLLGGDTQYF
>NA|TRBV4-1|many|TRBJ2-3
TGCGCCAGCAGCCAAGATACTCGGGGGCCTGCAGATACGCAGTATTTT
CASSQDTRGPADTQYF
>TRBD1|TRBV4-1|few|TRBJ1-4
TGCGCCAGCAGAACCGGGACAGGTGGAAACTTTGGCGAAAAACTGTTTTTT
CASRTGTGGNFGEKLFF
>NA|TRBV19|NA|TRBJ2-5
TGTGCCAGCCGCCGGCAGGGGGGGCTCGCAGAGACCCAGTACTTC
CASRRQGGLAETQYF
>NA|TRBV20-1|many|TRBJ2-3
TGCAGTGCTAAGAGACAGGTTAGCACAGATACGCAGTATTTT
CSAKRQVSTDTQYF
>NA|TRBV7-9|many|TRBJ1-1
TGTGCCAGCAGCTTGGGGGCGGCTGAAGCTTTCTTT
CASSLGAAEAFF
>TRBD1|TRBV5-1|few|TRBJ2-1
TGCGCCAGCACCCCGGGACAGCTTAACAATGAGCAGTTCTTC
CASTPGQLNNEQFF
>NA|TRBV20-1|NA|TRBJ1-6
TGCAGTGCTACCACATGGGTGAGGCGGGATTCACCCCTCCACTTT
CSATTWVRRDSPLHF
>TRBD1|TRBV6-5|few|TRBJ1-2
TGTGCCAGCACCCCGGCGGGACAGCTCTATGGCTACACCTTC
CASTPAGQLYGYTF
>NA|TRBV14|few|TRBJ2-2
TGTGCCAGCAGCCGACGTGACACCGGGGAGCTGTTTTTT
CASSRRDTGELFF
>NA|TRBV6-5|few|TRBJ1-1
TGTGCCAGCAGTTACGGTGCTGAAGCTTTCTTT
CASSYGAEAFF
>NA|TRBV9|many|TRBJ2-3
TGTGCCAGCAACCCAAGGGGGTCTGATACGCAGTATTTT
CASNPRGSDTQYF
>NA|TRBV6-5|few|TRBJ2-1
TGTGCCAGCAGTATAACTGTAAGCGCCGGCTATGAGCAGTTCTTC
CASSITVSAGYEQFF
>NA|TRBV7-2|NA|TRBJ1-1
TGTGCCAGCAGCTTAAGTGTCCTATCGGAAGCTTTCTTT
CASSLSVLSEAFF
>NA|TRBV6-2/TRBV6-3|many|TRBJ2-1
TGTGCCAGCAGTCCAGGGTCCCGCGCCGACAATGAGCAGTTCTTC
CASSPGSRADNEQFF
>NA|TRBV6-2/TRBV6-3|NA|TRBJ1-1
TGTGCCAGCAGTTACGGGAGGACTGAAGCTTTCTTT
CASSYGRTEAFF
>TRBD1|TRBV11-2|few|TRBJ2-3
TGTGCCAGCAGCTTGGGGACAGGGGGGGTGCAGTATTTT
CASSLGTGGVQYF
>TRBD1|TRBV4-1|many|TRBJ2-1
TGCGCCAGCAGCCTCCACGTGGACAGGGGCAATGAGCAGTTCTTC
CASSLHVDRGNEQFF
>NA|TRBV19|few|TRBJ1-4
TGTGCCAGTAGCCTTTACCGGGATCCAAATGAAAAACTGTTTTTT
CASSLYRDPNEKLFF
>NA|TRBV27|few|TRBJ1-3
TGTGCCAGCAGTCCGCTTACCCGCCGCTCTGGAAACACCATATATTTT
CASSPLTRRSGNTIYF
>TRBD2|TRBV27|few|TRBJ2-2
TGTGCCAGCAGGGCGATCGGGAGGGACACCGGGGAGCTGTTTTTT
CASRAIGRDTGELFF
>NA|TRBV10-3|NA|TRBJ1-1
TGTGCCATCTCACCGGCTCAGGGATACACTGAAGCTTTCTTT
CAISPAQGYTEAFF
>TRBD2|TRBV5-1|few|TRBJ2-3
TGCGCCAGCAGCTTGAGCGGGACTAGCGGGGGGGACACGCAGTATTTT
CASSLSGTSGGDTQYF
>NA|TRBV2|many|TRBJ1-6
TGTGCCAGCAGGGACTACAGGGACCGGGGTTCACCCCTCCACTTT
CASRDYRDRGSPLHF
>TRBD2|TRBV20-1|many|TRBJ2-3
TGCAGTGCTATTGCGGGGGGCACAGATACGCAGTATTTT
CSAIAGGTDTQYF
>TRBD1|TRBV7-2|few|TRBJ2-7
TGTGCCAGCAGCTTGGGGACGGGACAGGGCGTAGGGTACGAGCAGTACTTC
CASSLGTGQGVGYEQYF
>TRBD1|TRBV6-5|many|TRBJ1-2
TGTGCCAGCAGGTCTACACAGGGGGCGAGCTATGGCTACACCTTC
CASRSTQGASYGYTF